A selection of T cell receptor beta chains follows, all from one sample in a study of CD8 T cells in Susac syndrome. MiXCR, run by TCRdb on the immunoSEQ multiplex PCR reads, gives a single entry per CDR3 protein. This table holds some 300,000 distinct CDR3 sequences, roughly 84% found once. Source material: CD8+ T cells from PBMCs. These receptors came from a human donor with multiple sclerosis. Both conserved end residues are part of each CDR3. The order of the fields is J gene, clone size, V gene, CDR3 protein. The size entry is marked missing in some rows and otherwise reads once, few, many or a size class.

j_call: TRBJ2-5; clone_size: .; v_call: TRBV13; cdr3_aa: CASSEDRDETQYF
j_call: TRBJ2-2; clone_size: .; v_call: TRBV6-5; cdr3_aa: CASSYLSSGGPPNTGELFF
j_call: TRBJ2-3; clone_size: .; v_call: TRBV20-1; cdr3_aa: CSARGPSAADTQYF
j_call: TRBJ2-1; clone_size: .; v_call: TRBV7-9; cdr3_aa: CASSLGWGQFF
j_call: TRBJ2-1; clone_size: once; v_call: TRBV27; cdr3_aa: CASSTPSGYYNEQFF
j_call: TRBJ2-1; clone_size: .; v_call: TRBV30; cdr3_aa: CAWSVNILGNEQFF
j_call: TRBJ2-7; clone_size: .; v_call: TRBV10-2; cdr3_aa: CASSEWGSAYEQYF
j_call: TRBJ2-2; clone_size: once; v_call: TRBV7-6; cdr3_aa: CASSLTPGQAGRELFF
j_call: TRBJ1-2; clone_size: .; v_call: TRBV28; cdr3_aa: CASLGLGRRDGYTF
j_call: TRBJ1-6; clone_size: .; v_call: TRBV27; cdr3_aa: CAARPLRNSPLHF
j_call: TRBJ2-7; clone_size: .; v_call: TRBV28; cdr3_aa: CASSPHRGSEQYF
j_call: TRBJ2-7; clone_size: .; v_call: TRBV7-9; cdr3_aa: CASSGTSGRLGEQYF
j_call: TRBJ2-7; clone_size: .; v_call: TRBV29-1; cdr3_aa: CSVAGFSYEQYF
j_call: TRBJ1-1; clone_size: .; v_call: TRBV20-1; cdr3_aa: CSARDGGATEAFF
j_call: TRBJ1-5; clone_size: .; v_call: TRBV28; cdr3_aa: CASSPLVTDSNQPQHF
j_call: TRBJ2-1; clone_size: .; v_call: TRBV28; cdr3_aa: CASSFGTNEQFF
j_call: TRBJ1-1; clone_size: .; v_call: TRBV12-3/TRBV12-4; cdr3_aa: CASSLAQEGVNTEAFF
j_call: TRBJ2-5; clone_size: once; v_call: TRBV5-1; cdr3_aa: CASSLDETVEETQYF
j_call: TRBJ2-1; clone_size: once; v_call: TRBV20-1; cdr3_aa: CSAFSGLAGGPGEQFF
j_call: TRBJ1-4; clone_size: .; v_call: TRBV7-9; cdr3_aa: CASSLGGSGGPNEKLFF
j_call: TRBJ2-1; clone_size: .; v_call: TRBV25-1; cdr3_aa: CASSELSPGDYNEQFF
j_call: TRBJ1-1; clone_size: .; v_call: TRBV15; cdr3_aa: CATSRPWRGVNTEAFF
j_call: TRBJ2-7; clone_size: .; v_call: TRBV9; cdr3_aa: CASSQGSRGLSYEQYF
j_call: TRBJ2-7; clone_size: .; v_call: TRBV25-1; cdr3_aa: CASSEFYHSYEQYF
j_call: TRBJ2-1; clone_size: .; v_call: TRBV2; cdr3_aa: CASSGRPYNEQFF
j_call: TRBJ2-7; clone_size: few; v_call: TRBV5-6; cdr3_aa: CASSTSGRVYEQYF
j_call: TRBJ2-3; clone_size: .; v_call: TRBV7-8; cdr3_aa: CASSPLVVQGVDTQYF
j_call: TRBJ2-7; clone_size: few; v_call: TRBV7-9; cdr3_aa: CASSPPVGQGMYEQYF
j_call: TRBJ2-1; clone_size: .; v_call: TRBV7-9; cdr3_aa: CASSLAELKIDEQFF
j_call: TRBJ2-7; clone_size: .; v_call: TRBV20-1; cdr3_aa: CSAQSGTGDIYEQYF
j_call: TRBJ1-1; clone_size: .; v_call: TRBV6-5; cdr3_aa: CASTGPFEAFF
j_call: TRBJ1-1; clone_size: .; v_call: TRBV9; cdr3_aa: CASSAAGSGVNTEAFF
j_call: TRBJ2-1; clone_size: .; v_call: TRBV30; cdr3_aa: CAWRTRDHNEQFF
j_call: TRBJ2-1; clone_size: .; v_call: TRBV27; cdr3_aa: CASGVVGGSEQFF
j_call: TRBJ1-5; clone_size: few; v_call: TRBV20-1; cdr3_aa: CSVGTGGSNQPQHF
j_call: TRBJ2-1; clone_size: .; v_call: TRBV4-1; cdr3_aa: CASSQADTPYNEQFF
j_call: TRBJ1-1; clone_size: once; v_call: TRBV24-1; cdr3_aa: CATSENGTGREGTEAFF
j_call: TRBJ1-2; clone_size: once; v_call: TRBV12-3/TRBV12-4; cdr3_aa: CASTGPVRYGYTF
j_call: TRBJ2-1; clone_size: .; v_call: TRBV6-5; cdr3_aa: CASSYSAGEVYNEQFF
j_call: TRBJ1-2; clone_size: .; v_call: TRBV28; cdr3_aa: CASTILRVQSLANYGYTF
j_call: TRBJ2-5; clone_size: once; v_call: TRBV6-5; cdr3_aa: CASSRGLAPKETQYF
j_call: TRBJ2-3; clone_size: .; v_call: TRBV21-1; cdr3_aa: CASSKGKRDTDTQYF
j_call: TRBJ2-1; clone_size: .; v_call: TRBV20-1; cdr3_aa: CSAWTGKNNEQFF
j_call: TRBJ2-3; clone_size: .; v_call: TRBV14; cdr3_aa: CASSQDPLAGDTDTQYF
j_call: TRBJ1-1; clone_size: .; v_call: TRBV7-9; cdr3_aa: CASRPRTGGDTEAFF
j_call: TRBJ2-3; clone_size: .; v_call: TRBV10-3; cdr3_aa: CAISVSGPITDTQYF
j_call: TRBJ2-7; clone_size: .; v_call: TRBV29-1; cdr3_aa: CSVAGLAGGPRGYEQYF
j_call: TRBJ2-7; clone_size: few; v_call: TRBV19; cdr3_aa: CASSRGLASYEQYF
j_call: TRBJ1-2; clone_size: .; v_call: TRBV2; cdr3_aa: CASSETAASGGYTF
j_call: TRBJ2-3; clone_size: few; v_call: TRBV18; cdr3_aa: CASSPPWESPDTQYF
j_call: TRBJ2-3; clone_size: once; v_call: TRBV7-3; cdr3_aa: CASSHLLGGRAGDTQYF
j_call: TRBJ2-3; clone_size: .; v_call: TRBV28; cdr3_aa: CASSYITSGSTDTQYF
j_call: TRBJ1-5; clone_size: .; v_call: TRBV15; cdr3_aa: CATSPEGLRNQPQHF